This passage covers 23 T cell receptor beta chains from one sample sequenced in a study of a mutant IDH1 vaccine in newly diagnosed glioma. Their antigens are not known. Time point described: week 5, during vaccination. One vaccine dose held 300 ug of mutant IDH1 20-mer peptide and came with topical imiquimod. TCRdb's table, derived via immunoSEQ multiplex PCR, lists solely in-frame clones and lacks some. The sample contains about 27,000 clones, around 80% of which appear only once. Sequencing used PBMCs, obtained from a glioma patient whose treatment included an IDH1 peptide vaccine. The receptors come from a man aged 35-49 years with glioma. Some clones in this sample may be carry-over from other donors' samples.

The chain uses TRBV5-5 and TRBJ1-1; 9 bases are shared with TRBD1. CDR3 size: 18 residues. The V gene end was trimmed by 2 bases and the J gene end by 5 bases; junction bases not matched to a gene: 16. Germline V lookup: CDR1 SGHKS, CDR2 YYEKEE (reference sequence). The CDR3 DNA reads TGTGCCAGCAGCTTTAGAGTAAGCGGGGACAGGGTCCGTACTGAAGCTTTCTTT. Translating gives CASSFRVSGDRVRTEAFF.

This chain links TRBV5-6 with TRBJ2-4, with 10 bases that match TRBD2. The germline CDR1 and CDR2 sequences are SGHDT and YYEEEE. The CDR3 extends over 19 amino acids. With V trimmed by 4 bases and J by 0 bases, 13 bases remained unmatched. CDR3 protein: CASSELLAGHTIAKNIQYF. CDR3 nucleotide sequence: TGTGCCAGCAGCGAACTACTAGCGGGGCATACTATAGCCAAAAACATTCAGTACTTC.

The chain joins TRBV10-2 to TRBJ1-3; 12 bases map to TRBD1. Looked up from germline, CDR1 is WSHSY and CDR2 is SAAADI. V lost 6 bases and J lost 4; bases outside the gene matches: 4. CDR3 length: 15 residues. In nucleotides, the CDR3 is TGCGCCAGCAGAGAGGGACAGGGGGCAGGAAACACCATATATTTT. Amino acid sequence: CASREGQGAGNTIYF.

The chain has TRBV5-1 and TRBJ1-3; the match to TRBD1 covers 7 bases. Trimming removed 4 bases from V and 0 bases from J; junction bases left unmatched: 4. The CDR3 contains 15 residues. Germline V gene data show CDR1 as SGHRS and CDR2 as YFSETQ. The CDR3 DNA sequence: TGCGCCAGCAGCCTCGGGACAGTCTCTGGAAACACCATATATTTT. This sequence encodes CASSLGTVSGNTIYF.

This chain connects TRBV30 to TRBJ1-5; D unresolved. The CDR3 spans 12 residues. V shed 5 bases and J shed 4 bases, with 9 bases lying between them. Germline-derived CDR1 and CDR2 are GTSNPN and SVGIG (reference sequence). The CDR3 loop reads CAWGTENQPQHF. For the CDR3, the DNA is TGTGCCTGGGGTACAGAGAATCAGCCCCAGCATTTT.

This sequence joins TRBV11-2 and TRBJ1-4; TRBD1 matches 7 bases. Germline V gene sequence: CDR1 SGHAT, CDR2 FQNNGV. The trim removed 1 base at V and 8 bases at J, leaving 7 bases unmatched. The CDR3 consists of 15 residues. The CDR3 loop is CASSLAVGGWEKLFF. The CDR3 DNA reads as TGTGCCAGCAGCTTAGCGGTAGGGGGCTGGGAAAAACTGTTTTTT. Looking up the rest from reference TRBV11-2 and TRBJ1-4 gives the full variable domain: EAGVAQSPRYKIIEKRQSVAFWCNPISGHATLYWYQQILGQGPKLLIQFQNNGVVDDSQLPKDRFSAERLKGVDSTLKIQPAKLEDSAVYLCASSLAVGGWEKLFFGSGTQLSVL.

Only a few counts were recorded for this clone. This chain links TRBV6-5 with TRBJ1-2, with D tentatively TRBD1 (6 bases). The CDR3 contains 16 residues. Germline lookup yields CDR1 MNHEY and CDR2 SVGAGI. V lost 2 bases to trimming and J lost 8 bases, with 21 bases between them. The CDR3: CASSYVGQLPLEGYTF. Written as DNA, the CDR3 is TGTGCCAGCAGTTACGTAGGACAGCTCCCCCTCGAAGGCTACACCTTC.

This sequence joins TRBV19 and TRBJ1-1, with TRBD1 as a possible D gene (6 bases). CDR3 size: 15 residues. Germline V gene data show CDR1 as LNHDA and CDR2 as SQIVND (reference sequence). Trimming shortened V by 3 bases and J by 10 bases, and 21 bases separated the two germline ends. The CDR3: CASSIGGAAEGAAFF. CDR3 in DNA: TGTGCCAGTAGTATTGGGGGGGCAGCCGAAGGGGCAGCTTTCTTT.

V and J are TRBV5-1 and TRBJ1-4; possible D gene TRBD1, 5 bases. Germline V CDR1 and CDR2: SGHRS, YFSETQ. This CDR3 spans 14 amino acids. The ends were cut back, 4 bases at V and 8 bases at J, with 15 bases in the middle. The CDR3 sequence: CASSPGTGGEKLFF. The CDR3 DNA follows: TGCGCCAGCAGCCCTGGGACGGGTGGAGAAAAACTGTTTTTT.

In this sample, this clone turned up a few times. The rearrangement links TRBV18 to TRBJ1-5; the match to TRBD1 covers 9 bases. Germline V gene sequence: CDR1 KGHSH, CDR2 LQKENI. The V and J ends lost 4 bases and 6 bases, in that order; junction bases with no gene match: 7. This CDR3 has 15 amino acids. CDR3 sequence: CASSQNRGLGQPQHF. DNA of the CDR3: TGTGCCAGCTCACAGAACAGGGGGCTTGGTCAGCCCCAGCATTTT.

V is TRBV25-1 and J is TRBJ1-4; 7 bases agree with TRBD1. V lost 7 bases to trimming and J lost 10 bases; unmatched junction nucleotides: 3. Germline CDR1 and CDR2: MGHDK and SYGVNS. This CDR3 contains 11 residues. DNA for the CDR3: TGTGCCAGCACCCGGACAGGAAAACTGTTTTTT. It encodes CASTRTGKLFF.

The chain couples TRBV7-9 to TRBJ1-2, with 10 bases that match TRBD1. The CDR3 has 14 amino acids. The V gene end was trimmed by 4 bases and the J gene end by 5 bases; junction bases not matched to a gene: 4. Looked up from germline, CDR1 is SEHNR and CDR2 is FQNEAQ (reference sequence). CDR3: CASSSGTGDYGYTF. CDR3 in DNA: TGTGCCAGCAGCTCCGGGACAGGGGATTATGGCTACACCTTC.

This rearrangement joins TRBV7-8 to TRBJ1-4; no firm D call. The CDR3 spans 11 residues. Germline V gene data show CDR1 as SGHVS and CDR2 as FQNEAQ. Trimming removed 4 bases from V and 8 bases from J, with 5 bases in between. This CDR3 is CASSSREKLFF. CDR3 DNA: TGTGCCAGCAGCTCCCGGGAAAAACTGTTTTTT.

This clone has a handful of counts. CDR3: CSARGVEKLFF. The CDR3 DNA follows: TGCAGTGCTAGAGGGGTAGAAAAACTGTTTTTT. The chain combines TRBV20-1 with TRBJ1-4; unclear D gene. V was shortened by 1 base and J by 8 bases, with 5 bases between the two germline ends. The CDR3 consists of 11 residues. Germline values: CDR1 DFQATT, CDR2 SNEGSKA (reference sequence).

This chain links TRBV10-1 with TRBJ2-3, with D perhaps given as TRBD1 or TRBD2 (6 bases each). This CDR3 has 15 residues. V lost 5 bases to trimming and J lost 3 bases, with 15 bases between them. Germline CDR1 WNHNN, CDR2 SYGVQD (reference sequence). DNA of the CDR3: TGCGCCAGCAGTTATCCCGGGGGCGGGACAGATACGCAGTATTTT. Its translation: CASSYPGGGTDTQYF.

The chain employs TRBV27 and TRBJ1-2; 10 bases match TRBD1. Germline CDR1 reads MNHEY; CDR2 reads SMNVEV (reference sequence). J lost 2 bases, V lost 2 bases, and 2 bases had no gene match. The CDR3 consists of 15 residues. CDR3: CASSLTGQGNYGYTF. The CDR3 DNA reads TGTGCCAGCAGTTTAACGGGACAGGGGAACTATGGCTACACCTTC.

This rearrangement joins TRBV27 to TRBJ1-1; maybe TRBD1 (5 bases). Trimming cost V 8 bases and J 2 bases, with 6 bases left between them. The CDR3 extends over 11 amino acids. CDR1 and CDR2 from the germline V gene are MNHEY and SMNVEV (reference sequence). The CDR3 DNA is TGTGCCAGCGGGGGTAACACTGAAGCTTTCTTT. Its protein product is CASGGNTEAFF.

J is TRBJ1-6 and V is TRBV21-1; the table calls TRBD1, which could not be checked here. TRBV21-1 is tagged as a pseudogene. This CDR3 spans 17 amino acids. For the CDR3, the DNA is TGTGCCAGCAGTAGTACAGGGGGCTTCTCCAATAATTCACCCCTCCACTTT. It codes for CASSSTGGFSNNSPLHF.

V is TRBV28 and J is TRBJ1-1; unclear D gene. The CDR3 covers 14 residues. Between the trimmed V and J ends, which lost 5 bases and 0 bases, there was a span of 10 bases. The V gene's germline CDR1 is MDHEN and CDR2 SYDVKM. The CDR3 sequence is CASSPPRLNTEAFF. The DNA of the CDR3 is TGTGCCAGCAGTCCCCCCAGATTGAACACTGAAGCTTTCTTT.

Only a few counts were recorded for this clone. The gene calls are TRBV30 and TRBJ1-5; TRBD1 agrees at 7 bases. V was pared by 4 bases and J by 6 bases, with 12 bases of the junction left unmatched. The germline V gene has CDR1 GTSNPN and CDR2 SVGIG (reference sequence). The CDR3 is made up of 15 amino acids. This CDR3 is CAWNTGGGLSQPQHF. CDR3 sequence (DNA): TGTGCCTGGAACACCGGAGGGGGCTTATCTCAGCCCCAGCATTTT.

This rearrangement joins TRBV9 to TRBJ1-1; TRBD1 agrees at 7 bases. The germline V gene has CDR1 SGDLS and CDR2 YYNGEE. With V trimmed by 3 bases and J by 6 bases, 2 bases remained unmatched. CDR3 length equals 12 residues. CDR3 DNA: TGTGCCAGCAGCGCCGGGACAGCTGAAGCTTTCTTT. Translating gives CASSAGTAEAFF.

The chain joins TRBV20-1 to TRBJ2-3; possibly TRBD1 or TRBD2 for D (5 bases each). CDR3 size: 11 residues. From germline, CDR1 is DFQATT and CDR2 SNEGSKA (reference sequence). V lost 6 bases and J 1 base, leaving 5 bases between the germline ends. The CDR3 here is CSAGGTDTQYF. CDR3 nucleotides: TGCAGTGCGGGGGGCACAGATACGCAGTATTTT.

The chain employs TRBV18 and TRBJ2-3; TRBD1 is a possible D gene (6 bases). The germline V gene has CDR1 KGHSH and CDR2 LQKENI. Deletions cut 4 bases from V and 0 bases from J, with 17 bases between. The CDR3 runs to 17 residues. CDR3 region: CASSQTRQEPSTDTQYF. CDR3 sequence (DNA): TGTGCCAGCTCACAAACGAGACAGGAGCCTAGCACAGATACGCAGTATTTT.